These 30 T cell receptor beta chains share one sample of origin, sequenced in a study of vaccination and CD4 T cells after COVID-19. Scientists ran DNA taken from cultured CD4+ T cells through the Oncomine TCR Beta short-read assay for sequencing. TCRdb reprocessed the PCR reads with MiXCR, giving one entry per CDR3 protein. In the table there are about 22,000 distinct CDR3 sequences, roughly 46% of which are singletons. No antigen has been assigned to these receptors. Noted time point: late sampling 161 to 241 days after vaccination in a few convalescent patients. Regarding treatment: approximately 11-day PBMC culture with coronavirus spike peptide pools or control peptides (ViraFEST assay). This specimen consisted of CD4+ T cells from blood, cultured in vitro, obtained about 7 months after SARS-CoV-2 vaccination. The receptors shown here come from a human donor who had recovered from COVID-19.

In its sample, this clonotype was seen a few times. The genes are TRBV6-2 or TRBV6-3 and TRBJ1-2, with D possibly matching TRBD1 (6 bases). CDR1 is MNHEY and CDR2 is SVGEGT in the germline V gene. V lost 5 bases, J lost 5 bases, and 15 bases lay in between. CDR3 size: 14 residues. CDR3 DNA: TGTGCCAGCAGTCCAACAGGGATTGGGTATGGCTACACCTTC. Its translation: CASSPTGIGYGYTF.

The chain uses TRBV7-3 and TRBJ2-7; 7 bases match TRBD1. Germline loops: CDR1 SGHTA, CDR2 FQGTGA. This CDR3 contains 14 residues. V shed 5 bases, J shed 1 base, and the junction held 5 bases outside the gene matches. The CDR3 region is CASSRDSQSYEQYF. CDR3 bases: TGTGCCAGCAGCCGGGACAGCCAATCCTACGAGCAGTACTTC.

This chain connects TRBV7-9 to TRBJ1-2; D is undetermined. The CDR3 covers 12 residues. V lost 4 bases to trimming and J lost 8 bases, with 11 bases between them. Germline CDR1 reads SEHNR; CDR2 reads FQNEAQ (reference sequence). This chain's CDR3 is CASSWLNGGYTF. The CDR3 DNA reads TGTGCCAGCAGCTGGTTGAACGGGGGCTACACCTTC.

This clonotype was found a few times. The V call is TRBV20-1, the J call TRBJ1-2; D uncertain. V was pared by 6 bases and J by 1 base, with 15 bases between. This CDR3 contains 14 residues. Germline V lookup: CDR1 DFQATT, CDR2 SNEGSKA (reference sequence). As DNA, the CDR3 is TGCAGTGCGACCAGGTTCCCTCATAACTATGGCTACACCTTC. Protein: CSATRFPHNYGYTF.

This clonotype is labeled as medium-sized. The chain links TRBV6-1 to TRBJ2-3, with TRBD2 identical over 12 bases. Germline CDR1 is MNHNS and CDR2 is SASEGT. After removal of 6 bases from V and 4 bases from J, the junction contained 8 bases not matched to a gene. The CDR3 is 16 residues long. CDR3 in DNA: TGTGCCAGCAGCCGGACTAGCGGGATGGGCGCAGATACGCAGTATTTT. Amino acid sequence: CASSRTSGMGADTQYF.

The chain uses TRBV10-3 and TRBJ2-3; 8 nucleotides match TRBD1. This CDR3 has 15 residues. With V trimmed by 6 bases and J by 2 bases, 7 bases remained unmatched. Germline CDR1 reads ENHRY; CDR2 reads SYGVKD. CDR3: CAIRRGDRITDTQYF. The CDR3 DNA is TGTGCCATCAGGAGGGGGGACAGGATCACAGATACGCAGTATTTT.

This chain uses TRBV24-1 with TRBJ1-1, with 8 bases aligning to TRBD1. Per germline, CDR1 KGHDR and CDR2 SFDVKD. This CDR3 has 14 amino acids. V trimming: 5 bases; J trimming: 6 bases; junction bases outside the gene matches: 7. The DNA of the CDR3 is TGTGCCACCAGTGCTACAGGGGGAGGAGCTGAAGCTTTCTTT. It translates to CATSATGGGAEAFF.

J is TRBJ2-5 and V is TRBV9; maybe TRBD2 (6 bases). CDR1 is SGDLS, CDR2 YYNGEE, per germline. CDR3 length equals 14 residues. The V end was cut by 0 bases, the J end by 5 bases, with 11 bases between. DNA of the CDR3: TGTGCCAGCAGCGTAGGGGAGGTGGGGGAGACCCAGTACTTC. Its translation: CASSVGEVGETQYF.

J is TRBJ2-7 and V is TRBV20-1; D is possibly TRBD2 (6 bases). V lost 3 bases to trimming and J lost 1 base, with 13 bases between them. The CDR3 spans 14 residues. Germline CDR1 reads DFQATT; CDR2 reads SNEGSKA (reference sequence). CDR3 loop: CSASEGGRSYEQYF. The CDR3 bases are TGCAGTGCTAGTGAGGGAGGAAGGTCCTACGAGCAGTACTTC.

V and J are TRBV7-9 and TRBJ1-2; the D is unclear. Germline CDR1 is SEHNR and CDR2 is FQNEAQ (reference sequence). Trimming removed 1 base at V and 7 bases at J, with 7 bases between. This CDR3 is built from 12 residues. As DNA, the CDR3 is TGTGCCAGCAGCTTAGTTGTGGGTGGCTACACCTTC. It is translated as CASSLVVGGYTF.

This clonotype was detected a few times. The CDR3 bases are TGTGCCAGCAGCATCGGACAGGCCTCCTTCACCTTC. This codes for CASSIGQASFTF. V and J are TRBV11-2 and TRBJ1-2; 7 bases match TRBD1. The trim removed 5 bases at V and 13 bases at J, leaving 10 bases unmatched. In germline, CDR1 is SGHAT, CDR2 FQNNGV. The CDR3 is 12 amino acids.

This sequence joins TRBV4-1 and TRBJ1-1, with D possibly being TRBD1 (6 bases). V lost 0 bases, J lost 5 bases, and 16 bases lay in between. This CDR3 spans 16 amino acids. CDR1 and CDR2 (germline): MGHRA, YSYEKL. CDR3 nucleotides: TGCGCCAGCAGCCAAGAGAGGGGGAATGGTAGGACTGAAGCTTTCTTT. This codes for CASSQERGNGRTEAFF.

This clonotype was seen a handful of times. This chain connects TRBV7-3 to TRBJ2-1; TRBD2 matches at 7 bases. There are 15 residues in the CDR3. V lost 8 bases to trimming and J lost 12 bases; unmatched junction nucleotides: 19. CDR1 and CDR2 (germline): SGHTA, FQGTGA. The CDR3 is CASQARGGMGQRQFF. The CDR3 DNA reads TGTGCCAGCCAAGCTAGGGGAGGGATGGGGCAACGGCAGTTCTTC.

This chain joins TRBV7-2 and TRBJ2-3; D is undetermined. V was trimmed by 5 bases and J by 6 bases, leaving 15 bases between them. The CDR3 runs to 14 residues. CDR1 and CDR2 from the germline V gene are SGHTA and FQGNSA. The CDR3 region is CASSPNPSPDTQYF. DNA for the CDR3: TGTGCCAGCAGCCCAAATCCCAGCCCGGATACGCAGTATTTT.

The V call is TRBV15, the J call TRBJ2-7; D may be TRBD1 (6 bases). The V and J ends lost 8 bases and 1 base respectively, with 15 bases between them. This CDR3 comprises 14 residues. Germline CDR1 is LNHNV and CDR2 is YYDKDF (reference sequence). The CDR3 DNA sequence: TGTGCCACCGGAAGGGACATAGAGTCCTACGAGCAGTACTTC. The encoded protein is CATGRDIESYEQYF.

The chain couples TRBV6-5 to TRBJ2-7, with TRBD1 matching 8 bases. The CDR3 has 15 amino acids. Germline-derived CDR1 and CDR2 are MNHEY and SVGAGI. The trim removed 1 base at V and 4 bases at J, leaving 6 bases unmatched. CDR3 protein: CASSYYAGGNYEQYF. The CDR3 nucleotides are TGTGCCAGCAGTTACTATGCAGGGGGCAATTACGAGCAGTACTTC.

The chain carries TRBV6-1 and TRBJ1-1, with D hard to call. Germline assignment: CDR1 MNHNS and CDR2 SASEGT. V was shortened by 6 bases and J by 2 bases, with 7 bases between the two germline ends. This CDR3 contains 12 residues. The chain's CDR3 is CASRILNTEAFF. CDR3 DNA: TGTGCCAGCAGAATCTTAAACACTGAAGCTTTCTTT.

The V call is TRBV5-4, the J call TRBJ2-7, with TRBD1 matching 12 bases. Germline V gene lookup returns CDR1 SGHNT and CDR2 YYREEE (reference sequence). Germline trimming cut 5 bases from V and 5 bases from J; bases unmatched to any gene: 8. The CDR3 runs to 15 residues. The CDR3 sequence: CASSSGTGGFNEQYF. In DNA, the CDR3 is TGTGCCAGCAGTTCCGGGACAGGGGGCTTTAACGAGCAGTACTTC. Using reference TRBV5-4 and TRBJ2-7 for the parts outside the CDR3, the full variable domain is ETGVTQSPTHLIKTRGQQVTLRCSSQSGHNTVSWYQQALGQGPQFIFQYYREEENGRGNFPPRFSGLQFPNYSSELNVNALELDDSALYLCASSSGTGGFNEQYFGPGTRLTVT.

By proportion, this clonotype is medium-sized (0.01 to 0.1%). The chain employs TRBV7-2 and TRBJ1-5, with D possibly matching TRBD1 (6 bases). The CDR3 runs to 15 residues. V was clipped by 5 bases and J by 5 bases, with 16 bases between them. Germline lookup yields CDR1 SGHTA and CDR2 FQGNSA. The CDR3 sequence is CASSPTGGGYQPQHF. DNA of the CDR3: TGTGCCAGCAGCCCAACTGGGGGCGGGTATCAGCCCCAGCATTTT.

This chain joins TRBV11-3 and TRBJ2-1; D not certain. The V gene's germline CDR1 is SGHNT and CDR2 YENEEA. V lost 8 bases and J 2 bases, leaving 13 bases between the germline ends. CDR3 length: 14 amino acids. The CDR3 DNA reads TGTGCCAGCCGTCCCGCCCAGACCTACAATGAGCAGTTCTTC. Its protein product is CASRPAQTYNEQFF.

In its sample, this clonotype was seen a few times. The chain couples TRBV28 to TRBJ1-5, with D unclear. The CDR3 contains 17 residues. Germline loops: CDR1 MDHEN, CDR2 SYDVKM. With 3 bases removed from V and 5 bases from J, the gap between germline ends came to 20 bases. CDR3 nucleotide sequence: TGTGCCAGCAGTTTCCAGGTAAACGGGTATGGTGATCAGCCCCAGCATTTT. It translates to CASSFQVNGYGDQPQHF.

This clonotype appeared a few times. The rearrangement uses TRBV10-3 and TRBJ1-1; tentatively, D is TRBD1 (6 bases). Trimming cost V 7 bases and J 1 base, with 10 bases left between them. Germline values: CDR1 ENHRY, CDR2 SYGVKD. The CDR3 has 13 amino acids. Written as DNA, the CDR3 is TGTGCCATCACCGGACAGCAGAACACTGAAGCTTTCTTT. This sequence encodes CAITGQQNTEAFF.

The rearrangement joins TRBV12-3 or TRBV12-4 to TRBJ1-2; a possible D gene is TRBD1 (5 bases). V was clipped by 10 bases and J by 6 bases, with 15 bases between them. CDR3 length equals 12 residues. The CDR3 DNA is TGTGCCACGAGCCGGGGGGTGGATGGCTACACCTTC. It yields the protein CATSRGVDGYTF.

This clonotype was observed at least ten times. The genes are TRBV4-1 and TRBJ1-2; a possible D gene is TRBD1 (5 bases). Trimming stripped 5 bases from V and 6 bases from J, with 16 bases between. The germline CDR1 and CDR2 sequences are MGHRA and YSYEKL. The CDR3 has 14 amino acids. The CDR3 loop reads CASSTMAGYNGYTF. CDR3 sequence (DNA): TGCGCCAGCAGCACAATGGCAGGGTATAATGGCTACACCTTC.

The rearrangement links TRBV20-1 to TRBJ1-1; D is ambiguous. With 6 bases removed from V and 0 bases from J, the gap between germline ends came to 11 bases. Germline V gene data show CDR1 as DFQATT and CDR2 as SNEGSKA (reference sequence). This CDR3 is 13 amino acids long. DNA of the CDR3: TGCAGTGCAGAAAGCAGGTTGAACACTGAAGCTTTCTTT. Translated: CSAESRLNTEAFF.

CDR3 region: CSARGRAGDTYEQYF. In DNA form, the CDR3 reads TGCAGTGCTAGAGGGAGGGCGGGAGATACCTACGAGCAGTACTTC. V usage is TRBV20-1 and J usage is TRBJ2-7; 7 bases line up with TRBD2. The V segment lost 1 base and the J segment 2 bases; nucleotides outside the gene matches: 8. The germline V gene encodes CDR1 DFQATT and CDR2 SNEGSKA (reference sequence). The CDR3 is made up of 15 amino acids.

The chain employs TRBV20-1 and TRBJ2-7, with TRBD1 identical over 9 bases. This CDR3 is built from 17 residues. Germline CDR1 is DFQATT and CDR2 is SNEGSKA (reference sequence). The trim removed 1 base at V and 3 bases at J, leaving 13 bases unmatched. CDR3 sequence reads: CSARVLSVNRGHYEQYF. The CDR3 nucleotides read TGCAGTGCTAGAGTCCTTTCCGTAAACAGGGGGCACTACGAGCAGTACTTC.

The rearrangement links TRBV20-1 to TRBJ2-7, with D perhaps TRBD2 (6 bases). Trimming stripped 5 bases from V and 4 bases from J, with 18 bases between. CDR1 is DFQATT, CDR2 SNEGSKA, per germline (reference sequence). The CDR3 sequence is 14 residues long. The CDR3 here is CSAQIAGKLYEQYF. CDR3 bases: TGCAGTGCTCAGATTGCGGGGAAATTATACGAGCAGTACTTC.

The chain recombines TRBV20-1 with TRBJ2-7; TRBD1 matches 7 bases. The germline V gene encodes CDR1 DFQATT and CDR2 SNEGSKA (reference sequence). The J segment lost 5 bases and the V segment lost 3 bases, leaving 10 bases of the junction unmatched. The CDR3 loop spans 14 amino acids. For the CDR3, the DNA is TGCAGTGCTAGGTCACAGGGGATTTTGGACGAGCAGTACTTC. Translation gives CSARSQGILDEQYF.

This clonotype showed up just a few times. Here the CDR3 reads CASSLRLAGPYNEQFF. CDR3 in DNA: TGTGCCAGCAGCCTTCGACTAGCGGGACCCTACAATGAGCAGTTCTTC. The rearrangement joins TRBV7-9 to TRBJ2-1, with 11 bases matching TRBD2. CDR3 length: 16 residues. From germline, CDR1 is SEHNR and CDR2 FQNEAQ (reference sequence). V gave up 5 bases and J gave up 2 bases; unmatched junction bases: 5.